This is a list of T cell receptor beta chains from one sample in a study of patients and donors after allogeneic stem cell transplantation. TCRdb analysed the RT-PCR reads with MiXCR anew, one entry per CDR3 protein. The repertoire has 150,000 to 250,000 distinct CDR3 sequences, 40% to 45% of them found once; the top ten carry about 35%. Sequences were obtained from blood, either unsorted or a sorted T cell fraction (not recorded which). These receptors came from a human donor who was either an allogeneic HSCT recipient or a stem cell or donor lymphocyte infusion donor (not recorded which). It is not recorded whose cells these are; they may come from a transplant donor. Each CDR3 is given with its conserved first and last residue. The D gene is left open where the match is weak. Where a row states a size, it is once, few, many or the class of an expanded clone; other rows omit it.

d_gene	j_gene	abundance	v_gene	CDR3nt	CDR3aa
-	TRBJ2-1	-	TRBV7-8	TGTGCCAGCAGCCCTCTTTTGGCTGAGCAGTTCTTC	CASSPLLAEQFF
-	TRBJ1-2	-	TRBV7-9	TGTGCCAGCAGCCTCACAGGGCCGGGGGGCTACACCTTC	CASSLTGPGGYTF
-	TRBJ2-7	-	TRBV9	TGTGCCAGCAGCGTAGCTGAGGGCTCCTACGAGCAGTACTTC	CASSVAEGSYEQYF
-	TRBJ1-1	-	TRBV6-6	TGTGCCAGCAGTTACCCCACGGGGAAGGGGGACACTGAAGCTTTCTTT	CASSYPTGKGDTEAFF
-	TRBJ1-1	few	TRBV5-1	TGCGCCAGCAGCCCAACGGCTGGGAACACTGAAGCTTTCTTT	CASSPTAGNTEAFF
-	TRBJ2-7	once	TRBV19	TGTGCCAGTAGGAAGACGGGAGCCTACGAGCAGTACTTC	CASRKTGAYEQYF
-	TRBJ2-2	-	TRBV6-6	TGTGCCAGCAGCCCACTTACCGGGGCGGGTAACACCGGGGAGCTGTTTTTT	CASSPLTGAGNTGELFF
TRBD1	TRBJ1-1	-	TRBV7-9	TGTGCCAGCAGCTTAAGCTTCGCAGGGGGCGACGACACTGAAGCTTTCTTT	CASSLSFAGGDDTEAFF
TRBD2	TRBJ2-3	few	TRBV6-5	TGTGCCAGCTGTTCAAGCGGGAGAGGAGATACGCAGTATTTT	CASCSSGRGDTQYF
-	TRBJ1-2	-	TRBV28	TGTGCCAGCAGATGGCAGTTGTATGGCTACACCTTC	CASRWQLYGYTF
-	TRBJ1-2	-	TRBV11-2	TGTGCCAGCAGCTTAGCTGGCAAGGCCAGTTTCTATGGCTACACCTTC	CASSLAGKASFYGYTF
-	TRBJ1-1	-	TRBV19	TGTGCCAGTACCGTAGGGAACACTGAAGCTTTCTTT	CASTVGNTEAFF
-	TRBJ1-2	few	TRBV7-6	TGTGCCAGCAGCTTAGCCCCTAGTGGGAACTATGGCTACACCTTC	CASSLAPSGNYGYTF
-	TRBJ1-5	-	TRBV10-2	TGCGCCAGCAGTGGGTTAGGGGTCATTAGCAATCAGCCCCAGCATTTT	CASSGLGVISNQPQHF
TRBD2	TRBJ2-7	-	TRBV20-1	TGCAGTGCTAGTTTGGCTAGCGGGAGGCGCGAGCAGTACTTC	CSASLASGRREQYF
TRBD1	TRBJ2-7	-	TRBV27	TGTGCCAGCAGTTTCAGGACAGGGGGAAACGAGCAGTACTTC	CASSFRTGGNEQYF
-	TRBJ1-1	once	TRBV4-3	TGCGCCAGCAGCCAAGACGGGTGGGGGATGGACGCTTTCTTT	CASSQDGWGMDAFF
-	TRBJ2-7	-	TRBV2	TGTGCCAGCATAGTGGCCTCCCGGGGCGAGCAGTACTTC	CASIVASRGEQYF
TRBD2	TRBJ2-1	few	TRBV28	TGTGCCAGCAGTGGGCTAGCGGGACCCGTTGAGCAGTTCTTC	CASSGLAGPVEQFF
-	TRBJ2-7	-	TRBV6-5	TGTGCCAGCAGTGGACTGAGCTCGGGCTCCTACGAGCAGTACTTC	CASSGLSSGSYEQYF